The clone carrying this T cell receptor (beta chain) was counted ten times or more. What it recognizes is unknown. This sample was taken from a study of human T cells and chemical hapten exposure. Findings and limits, study-wide: A positive correlation with patch test score was found for PT1 expanded TCR counts. The study found that DPC sensitization did not change TCRs above 1 in 1000 frequency.

Using its own MiXCR run on the RACE reads, TCRdb lists one record per CDR3 protein. The sample shows 370,000 or so distinct CDR3 sequences, roughly 4.8% of them seen only once. The CDR3 loop spans 13 amino acids. V dropped 6 bases and J dropped 7 bases, with 13 bases sitting between them. Time point indicated: patch test 1, 2 weeks after DPC sensitization. Specified treatment: therapeutic diphenylcyclopropenone sensitization with weekly scalp DPC. This clonotype was obtained from a woman aged 50 to 60 with alopecia areata. Some clones in this sample may be carry-over from other donors' samples. The sequenced sample was whole blood, obtained in connection with sensitization to the hapten diphenylcyclopropenone (DPC). The rearrangement links TRBV12-3 or TRBV12-4 to TRBJ1-5; the D is unclear. CDR3 in amino acids: CASSTASYQPQHF. The CDR3 DNA is TGTGCCAGCAGCACCGCTAGTTACCAGCCCCAGCATTTT.